This T cell receptor (beta chain) emerged from a study of blood T cell repertoires in COVID-19. Overall study context: Samples came from the United States, Italy and Spain, spanning acute and convalescent COVID-19. PBMCs, B-cell-depleted T cells, or T cells provided the cDNA or gDNA that made up the material.

This CDR3 has 14 residues. Trimming shortened V by 5 bases and J by 2 bases, and 11 bases separated the two germline ends. Per the germline V gene, CDR1 is SEHNR and CDR2 is FQNEAQ (reference sequence). Original analysis: Scientists estimated how many nucleated cells there were by amplifying reference gene primers. Sequenced by immunoSEQ multiplex PCR; TCRdb stores in-frame clones only, minus some. V and J calls and clone size are given by that table; D and trimming were obtained from the DNA. Of around 100,000 clones in the sample, roughly 76% were seen once. The sequenced sample consisted of peripheral blood. The TCR sequence derives from a man aged 80 or over with COVID-19, enrolled during active disease. The chain combines TRBV7-9 with TRBJ2-3; D is unresolved. The CDR3 loop reads CASSKGQNTDTQYF. CDR3 nucleotide sequence: TGTGCCAGCAGCAAAGGGCAGAACACAGATACGCAGTATTTT.